The 27 T cell receptor beta chains listed next were all sequenced from one sample in a study of beta chain features in type 1 diabetes. Points from the study as a whole: Moderate yet significant TCRB CDR3 shortening was seen in Type 1 diabetes patients in all four CD4+ subsets.

These receptors lack a known antigen. cDNA synthesis used the whole RNA isolate, giving expressed TCRB sequences. The data were produced by immunoSEQ multiplex PCR, yet TCRdb's version contains in-frame clones alone and is incomplete. The table records over 600,000 clones, roughly 12% of them present only once. Sequencing was performed on naive CD4+ T cells from blood. The receptor source for this set is a man between 25 and 39 years old with type 1 diabetes.

This clone was found once. The chain carries TRBV28 and TRBJ2-3; D is perhaps TRBD1 (6 bases). The V end was cut by 3 bases, the J end by 2 bases, with 9 bases between. Germline CDR1 is MDHEN and CDR2 is SYDVKM. This CDR3 has 14 residues. CDR3 sequence (DNA): TGTGCCAGCAGTTTTCAGGGGATCACAGATACGCAGTATTTT. Protein sequence: CASSFQGITDTQYF.

J is TRBJ1-5 and V is TRBV5-1, with unresolved D. V shed 0 bases and J shed 5 bases, with 15 bases lying between them. CDR1 and CDR2 (germline): SGHRS, YFSETQ. CDR3 length: 16 residues. CDR3 protein: CASSLAPGSLDQPQHF. CDR3 nucleotide sequence: TGCGCCAGCAGCTTGGCCCCGGGAAGCTTAGATCAGCCCCAGCATTTT.

This clone was observed a handful of times. J is TRBJ1-6 and V is TRBV6-1; D remains ambiguous. The germline CDR1 and CDR2 sequences are MNHNS and SASEGT. This CDR3 is 16 amino acids long. Trimming removed 3 bases at V and 6 bases at J, with 15 bases between. The CDR3 nucleotides are TGTGCCAGCAGTGACGGGTCCCGGGGATCTAATTCACCCCTCCACTTT. Amino acid sequence: CASSDGSRGSNSPLHF.

A few counts support this clone. This chain connects TRBV4-2 to TRBJ2-1, with D hard to call. The CDR3 is made up of 16 amino acids. V lost 0 bases to trimming and J lost 2 bases, with 11 bases between them. Per germline, CDR1 LGHNA and CDR2 YNFKEQ. The CDR3 DNA follows: TGTGCCAGCAGCCAAGATCTGTTAGCTCCCTACAATGAGCAGTTCTTC. It is translated as CASSQDLLAPYNEQFF.

This clone was seen more than once but under ten times. V usage is TRBV4-3 and J usage is TRBJ1-2, with a tentative D call TRBD1 (6 bases). The V gene's germline CDR1 is LGHNA and CDR2 YSLEER. CDR3 length: 16 residues. Trimming took 3 bases from V and 4 from J, leaving 18 bases between them. The CDR3 loop reads CASSQAHTGGGYGYTF. CDR3 bases: TGCGCCAGCAGCCAGGCCCATACGGGGGGCGGCTATGGCTACACCTTC.

This chain joins TRBV6-5 and TRBJ2-3; the D is unclear. Trimming stripped 6 bases from V and 5 bases from J, with 12 bases between. Germline V gives CDR1 MNHEY, CDR2 SVGAGI. There are 13 residues in the CDR3. CDR3 residues: CASSQPGVDTQYF. The DNA for the CDR3 is TGTGCCAGCAGCCAACCCGGAGTAGATACGCAGTATTTT.

This chain uses TRBV9 with TRBJ1-1, with 9 bases lining up with TRBD1. From germline, CDR1 is SGDLS and CDR2 YYNGEE. CDR3 length: 15 residues. V was clipped by 2 bases and J by 4 bases; unmatched bases: 6. The CDR3 nucleotides are TGTGCCAGCAGCGTTACAGGGGGCAGAGGCACTGAAGCTTTCTTT. Its protein is CASSVTGGRGTEAFF.

Worth noting for this clone: The same CDR3 arises from other DNA sequences in this sample as well. V usage is TRBV7-9 and J usage is TRBJ2-3; D unclear. The germline gives CDR1 SEHNR, CDR2 FQNEAQ (reference sequence). Trimming took off 1 base at V and 4 bases at J, with 3 bases between the two ends. This CDR3 is built from 12 residues. CDR3 in DNA: TGTGCCAGCAGCTTAGGCCCAGATACGCAGTATTTT. It codes for CASSLGPDTQYF.

This clone was recorded a few times. The chain has TRBV9 and TRBJ2-5, with 9 bases fitting TRBD2. The CDR3 length is 15 residues. Germline-derived CDR1 and CDR2 are SGDLS and YYNGEE. With 4 bases clipped from V and 5 bases from J, the junction kept 9 bases outside the gene matches. CDR3 coding DNA: TGTGCCAGCAGCCCCACCGGGACTAGCAAGGAGACCCAGTACTTC. As protein: CASSPTGTSKETQYF.

The gene calls are TRBV25-1 and TRBJ2-2, with D uncertain. Germline CDR1 MGHDK, CDR2 SYGVNS. This CDR3 region has 15 residues. V was shortened by 2 bases and J by 1 base, with 8 bases between the two germline ends. The CDR3 region is CASSEPRGNTGELFF. The CDR3 region has the DNA TGTGCCAGCAGTGAACCGAGAGGGAACACCGGGGAGCTGTTTTTT.

This clone was observed a handful of times. The gene calls are TRBV9 and TRBJ2-2; possibly TRBD2 for D (5 bases). The length of the CDR3 is 16 residues. Germline V CDR1 and CDR2: SGDLS, YYNGEE. Trimming removed 4 bases from V and 6 bases from J, with 19 bases in between. In DNA form, the CDR3 reads TGTGCCAGCAGCCTCCGGCTGGGTCTAGCTCCCGGGGAGCTGTTTTTT. Translating it yields CASSLRLGLAPGELFF. The full variable domain, its missing parts supplied by reference TRBV9 and TRBJ2-2, is DSGVTQTPKHLITATGQRVTLRCSPRSGDLSVYWYQQSLDQGLQFLIQYYNGEERAKGNILERFSAQQFPDLHSELNLSSLELGDSALYFCASSLRLGLAPGELFFGEGSRLTVL.

The chain combines TRBV9 with TRBJ2-3; 13 nucleotides match TRBD2. Germline V CDR1 and CDR2: SGDLS, YYNGEE. The CDR3 has 15 amino acids. With 4 bases clipped from V and 5 bases from J, the junction kept 4 bases outside the gene matches. The DNA of the CDR3 is TGTGCCAGCAGCATTCGACTAGCGGGGGGAGATACGCAGTATTTT. Its protein is CASSIRLAGGDTQYF.

This sequence joins TRBV4-3 and TRBJ2-7; 8 nucleotides align to TRBD1. Germline loops: CDR1 LGHNA, CDR2 YSLEER. Losses at the gene ends were 8 bases for V and 5 bases for J; bases not matched to a gene: 17. This CDR3 is built from 16 residues. CDR3 nucleotide sequence: TGCGCCAGCCGTGAAACACTCGGACAGGGTGTCCACGAGCAGTACTTC. This translates into CASRETLGQGVHEQYF.

This clone appeared a few times. The chain couples TRBV7-6 to TRBJ2-1; TRBD2 is a possible D gene (5 bases). CDR3 length: 16 amino acids. Trimming removed 2 bases at V and 0 bases at J, with 11 bases between. Germline V gives CDR1 SGHVS, CDR2 FNYEAQ. The CDR3 bases are TGTGCCAGCAGCTTATTTCGGGGAAGCTCCTACAATGAGCAGTTCTTC. Translated, it gives CASSLFRGSSYNEQFF.

The chain uses TRBV25-1 and TRBJ2-2; weak D call: TRBD1 (6 bases). Germline CDR1 and CDR2: MGHDK and SYGVNS. Deletions cut 2 bases from V and 4 bases from J, with 11 bases between. The CDR3 covers 15 residues. The CDR3 DNA reads as TGTGCCAGCAGTGAACAGGGGTTGGGCACCGGGGAGCTGTTTTTT. It specifies CASSEQGLGTGELFF. Full variable domain (rest looked up from reference TRBV25-1 and TRBJ2-2): EADIYQTPRYLVIGTGKKITLECSQTMGHDKMYWYQQDPGMELHLIHYSYGVNSTEKGDLSSESTVSRIRTEHFPLTLESARPSHTSQYLCASSEQGLGTGELFFGEGSRLTVL.

This clone was seen more than once but under ten times. The chain is built from TRBV7-3 and TRBJ2-2; no definite D call. The V end lost 5 bases, the J end lost 1 base, and 11 bases lay between the germline ends. The CDR3 extends over 15 amino acids. The germline CDR1 and CDR2 sequences are SGHTA and FQGTGA. CDR3 residues: CASSLRPLNTGELFF. CDR3 coding DNA: TGTGCCAGCAGCCTCCGACCCCTGAACACCGGGGAGCTGTTTTTT.

This clone occurred a few times. The rearrangement joins TRBV7-2 to TRBJ1-6, with D unresolved. The CDR3 spans 14 residues. The V gene lost 6 bases and the J gene lost 7 bases, with 13 bases spanning the gap. Germline loops: CDR1 SGHTA, CDR2 FQGNSA. Here the CDR3 DNA reads TGTGCCAGCAGGCATACAAGGGTCAATTCACCCCTCCACTTT. Translated, it gives CASRHTRVNSPLHF.

The sample holds a few counts of this clone. This rearrangement joins TRBV25-1 to TRBJ2-3; either TRBD1 or TRBD2 may fit D (5 bases each). V gave up 4 bases and J gave up 6 bases, with 14 bases separating them. The V gene's germline CDR1 is MGHDK and CDR2 SYGVNS. The CDR3 contains 14 residues. CDR3 region: CASSAYGARDTQYF. DNA of the CDR3: TGTGCCAGCAGTGCGTACGGGGCCCGGGATACGCAGTATTTT.

The chain couples TRBV7-2 to TRBJ2-7; 8 nucleotides line up with TRBD1. V was clipped by 5 bases and J by 3 bases; unmatched bases: 3. The length of the CDR3 is 13 residues. CDR1 SGHTA and CDR2 FQGNSA come from the germline V gene. The CDR3 loop is CASSLDRVYEQYF. The CDR3 DNA follows: TGTGCCAGCAGCCTGGACAGGGTCTACGAGCAGTACTTC.

The genes are TRBV5-1 and TRBJ1-6; 7 nucleotides agree with TRBD1. Trimming cost V 4 bases and J 5 bases; bases outside gene matches: 9. There are 16 residues in the CDR3. Per the germline V gene, CDR1 is SGHRS and CDR2 is YFSETQ. The CDR3 nucleotides read TGCGCCAGCAGCCTCAACCTACAGGGGAATAATTCACCCCTCCACTTT. It codes for CASSLNLQGNNSPLHF.

This clone showed up just a few times. J is TRBJ1-2 and V is TRBV14; D is ambiguous. The CDR3 length is 13 residues. CDR1 is SGHDN, CDR2 FVKESK, per germline. Trimming took off 1 base at V and 6 bases at J, with 9 bases between the two ends. CDR3 amino acids: CASSQVRGDGYTF. As DNA, the CDR3 is TGTGCCAGCAGCCAAGTACGAGGAGATGGCTACACCTTC.

In regard to this clone: Other DNA sequences in this specimen translate into the identical CDR3. The chain joins TRBV5-4 to TRBJ2-3, with 12 bases lining up with TRBD2. The CDR3 has 16 residues. The V segment lost 2 bases and the J segment 2 bases; nucleotides outside the gene matches: 3. Germline loops: CDR1 SGHNT, CDR2 YYREEE (reference sequence). The CDR3 is CASSFRLAGVTDTQYF. The CDR3 nucleotides read TGTGCCAGCAGCTTTAGACTAGCGGGAGTCACAGATACGCAGTATTTT.

Only a few counts were recorded for this clone. V usage is TRBV11-2 and J usage is TRBJ2-3; D is perhaps TRBD2 (5 bases). Germline V gene data show CDR1 as SGHAT and CDR2 as FQNNGV. The CDR3 runs to 15 residues. Trimming shortened V by 3 bases and J by 2 bases, and 12 bases separated the two germline ends. The CDR3 here is CASSFRTYATDTQYF. The CDR3 nucleotides read TGTGCCAGCAGCTTCAGGACTTATGCCACAGATACGCAGTATTTT.

The chain links TRBV29-1 to TRBJ2-3, with D unclear. Germline CDR1 SQVTM, CDR2 ANQGSEA. Trimming cost V 7 bases and J 2 bases, with 16 bases left between them. The CDR3 loop spans 14 amino acids. This CDR3 is CSAAGPTNTDTQYF. CDR3 DNA: TGCAGCGCCGCAGGTCCCACGAACACAGATACGCAGTATTTT.

This clone was detected a few times. V and J are TRBV7-2 and TRBJ2-7, with 11 bases aligning to TRBD1. The CDR3 spans 19 residues. CDR1 and CDR2 (germline): SGHTA, FQGNSA. The junction had 18 bases not matched to a gene; V was cut back by 5 bases and J by 3 bases. The CDR3 loop is CASSRRDRGTTTADYEQYF. The CDR3 DNA reads as TGTGCCAGCAGCCGACGGGACAGGGGGACTACGACCGCCGACTACGAGCAGTACTTC.

The chain links TRBV7-9 to TRBJ2-7; D call uncertain. This CDR3 has 15 residues. Between the trimmed V and J ends, which lost 0 bases and 7 bases, there was a span of 16 bases. CDR1 and CDR2 (germline): SEHNR, FQNEAQ (reference sequence). Here the CDR3 reads CASSLAVTTFGEQYF. In nucleotides, the CDR3 is TGTGCCAGCAGCTTAGCGGTAACAACCTTCGGAGAGCAGTACTTC.

This clone was counted only a few times. At one of its ends the junction is not consistent with the germline gene, which may arise from a read error. The chain has TRBV5-1 and TRBJ2-5, with 10 nucleotides matching TRBD2. Germline CDR1 and CDR2: SGHRS and YFSETQ. CDR3 size: 13 residues. CDR3 sequence (DNA): TGCGCCAGCGGCTTAGCGGGGGGTGAGACCCAGTACTTC. Translation gives CASGLAGGETQYF.